A selection of T cell receptor beta chains follows, all from one sample in a study of T cells expressing NK-cell markers. TCRdb reanalyzed the 5' RACE reads, giving one entry per CDR3 protein sequence and no DNA. Listed are some 280,000 distinct CDR3 sequences; 0.39% falls within the top ten. The sequencing sample was made of blood T cells: a sorted CD56 or NKG2C T cell subset, CD4+ or CD8+ T cells, or bulk PBMC T cells (not recorded which). These receptors came from a man aged 18 to 30 in good health. The CDR3 runs from the conserved cysteine through the conserved F or W. Fields, in order: V gene, J gene, CDR3 protein.

>TRBV11-2|TRBJ1-2
CASSLAGTPKGYTF
>TRBV5-4|TRBJ2-5
CASSFGGQPQETQYF
>TRBV5-4|TRBJ2-6
CASSPGGSWRANVLTF
>TRBV5-1|TRBJ1-5
CASSLGQHSNQPQHF
>TRBV5-1|TRBJ2-1
CASSTLRTSGMGGVNEQFF
>TRBV6-1|TRBJ2-1
CASRSTVSSYNEQFF
>TRBV5-1|TRBJ1-1
CASSEGPMKKEAFF
>TRBV20-1|TRBJ2-1
CSARGPSSQQFF
>TRBV28|TRBJ2-2
CASIPGPQAGELFF
>TRBV5-4|TRBJ2-3
CASSSQGGGMRDTQYF
>TRBV29-1|TRBJ2-3
CSVFTGTSGRARSDTQYF
>TRBV7-4|TRBJ2-4
CASSLLLRGPKNIQYF
>TRBV13|TRBJ2-3
CASSARQVRSTDTQYF
>TRBV9|TRBJ2-6
CASSVGQGGGANVLTF
>TRBV11-2|TRBJ2-1
CASRGGLAGGDYNEQFF
>TRBV6-1|TRBJ2-4
CASSSKIGEAKNIQYF